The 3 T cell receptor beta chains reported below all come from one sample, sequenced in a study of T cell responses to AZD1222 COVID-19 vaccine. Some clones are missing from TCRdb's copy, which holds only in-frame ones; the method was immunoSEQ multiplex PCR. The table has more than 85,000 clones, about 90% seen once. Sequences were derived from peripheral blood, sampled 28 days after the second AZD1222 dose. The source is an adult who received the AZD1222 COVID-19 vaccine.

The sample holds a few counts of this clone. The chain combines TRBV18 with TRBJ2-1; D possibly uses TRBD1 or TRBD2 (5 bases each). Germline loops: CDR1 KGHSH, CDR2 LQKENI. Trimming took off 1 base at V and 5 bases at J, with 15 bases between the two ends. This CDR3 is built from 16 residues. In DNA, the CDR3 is TGTGCCAGCTCACCACGGTCCGGGACGGCAAACAATGAGCAGTTCTTC. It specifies CASSPRSGTANNEQFF. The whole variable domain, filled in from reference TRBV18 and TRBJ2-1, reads NAGVMQNPRHLVRRRGQEARLRCSPMKGHSHVYWYRQLPEEGLKFMVYLQKENIIDESGMPKERFSAEFPKEGPSILRIQQVVRGDSAAYFCASSPRSGTANNEQFFGPGTRLTVL.

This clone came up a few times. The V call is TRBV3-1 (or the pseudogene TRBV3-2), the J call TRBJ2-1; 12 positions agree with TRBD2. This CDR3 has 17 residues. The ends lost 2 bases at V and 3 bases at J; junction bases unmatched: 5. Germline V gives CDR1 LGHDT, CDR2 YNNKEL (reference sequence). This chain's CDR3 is CASSQRWTSGDYNEQFF. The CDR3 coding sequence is TGTGCCAGCAGCCAAAGATGGACTAGCGGGGACTACAATGAGCAGTTCTTC.

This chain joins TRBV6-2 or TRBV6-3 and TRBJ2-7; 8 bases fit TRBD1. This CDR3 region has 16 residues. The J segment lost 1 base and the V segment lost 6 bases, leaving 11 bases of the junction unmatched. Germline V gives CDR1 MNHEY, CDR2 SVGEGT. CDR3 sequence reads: CASSPSSGTGSYEQYF. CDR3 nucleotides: TGTGCCAGCAGCCCCTCCTCCGGGACAGGTTCCTACGAGCAGTACTTC.